These 23 T cell receptor beta chains were all obtained from the same sample, sequenced in a study of cytomegalovirus exposure and HLA in healthy donors. Amplification used 60 Vbeta primers and 13 Jbeta primers. TCRdb keeps only in-frame clones here, not all; method: immunoSEQ multiplex PCR. The sample lists about 150,000 clones, around 78% occurring once. The sequenced sample consisted of PBMCs. These receptors originate from a woman between 18 and 29 years old in good health and CMV-seronegative.

CDR3 region: CASSQISTGAGANVLTF. In DNA, the CDR3 is TGTGCCAGCAGTCAGATATCTACAGGGGCTGGGGCCAACGTCCTGACTTTC. This chain connects TRBV2 to TRBJ2-6; 7 bases agree with TRBD1. With V trimmed by 5 bases and J by 2 bases, 9 bases remained unmatched. The germline V gene has CDR1 SNHLY and CDR2 FYNNEI. There are 17 residues in the CDR3.

The chain recombines TRBV19 with TRBJ1-5; 9 bases fit TRBD1. There are 17 residues in the CDR3. V lost 5 bases to trimming and J lost 0 bases; unmatched junction nucleotides: 8. CDR1 is LNHDA, CDR2 SQIVND, per germline (reference sequence). Here the CDR3 DNA reads TGTGCCAGTAGTCGGGGACAGGGCCCTTATAGCAATCAGCCCCAGCATTTT. This encodes CASSRGQGPYSNQPQHF.

The chain has TRBV9 and TRBJ2-5; 16 nucleotides match TRBD2. This CDR3 has 17 amino acids. The ends lost 3 bases at V and 4 bases at J; junction bases unmatched: 6. CDR1 and CDR2 from the germline V gene are SGDLS and YYNGEE. The CDR3, as DNA: TGTGCCAGCAGCGCGGGGACTAGCGGGGGGGCCGCAGAGACCCAGTACTTC. Protein product: CASSAGTSGGAAETQYF.

The chain recombines TRBV15 with TRBJ2-2; D is uncertain. Germline V CDR1 and CDR2: LNHNV, YYDKDF (reference sequence). The CDR3 totals 13 residues. Trimming pared 3 bases from V and 9 bases from J, leaving 11 bases between. CDR3 nucleotide sequence: TGTGCCACCAGCAGCCAGAAGTCCCGGGAGCTGTTTTTT. Translating it yields CATSSQKSRELFF.

The V call is TRBV9, the J call TRBJ2-1; 7 nucleotides align to TRBD2. CDR3 length: 13 amino acids. Germline loops: CDR1 SGDLS, CDR2 YYNGEE. The trim removed 5 bases at V and 4 bases at J, leaving 3 bases unmatched. CDR3 protein: CASRSGAYNEQFF. CDR3 nucleotide sequence: TGTGCCAGCAGAAGCGGGGCGTACAATGAGCAGTTCTTC.

J is TRBJ1-2 and V is TRBV16; D ambiguous. This CDR3 is 14 amino acids long. The germline gives CDR1 KGHSY, CDR2 FQNENV. Trimming removed 0 bases from V and 3 bases from J, with 8 bases in between. The CDR3 DNA sequence: TGTGCCAGCAGCCAATCCGGGTATGACTATGGCTACACCTTC. This translates into CASSQSGYDYGYTF.

J is TRBJ1-2 and V is TRBV5-1, with D uncertain. The CDR3 contains 14 residues. V gave up 0 bases and J gave up 2 bases, with 8 bases separating them. Germline loops: CDR1 SGHRS, CDR2 YFSETQ. The CDR3 loop reads CASSLAGENYGYTF. The CDR3 DNA sequence: TGCGCCAGCAGCTTGGCCGGGGAGAACTATGGCTACACCTTC.

The chain carries TRBV9 and TRBJ2-1; D ambiguous. The ends were cut back, 4 bases at V and 0 bases at J, with 8 bases in the middle. The CDR3 spans 14 residues. Germline CDR1 is SGDLS and CDR2 is YYNGEE. CDR3 nucleotides: TGTGCCAGCAGCACTGTAAGCTCCTACAATGAGCAGTTCTTC. It specifies CASSTVSSYNEQFF.

J is TRBJ2-1 and V is TRBV4-3; D might be TRBD2 (6 bases). The CDR3 totals 18 residues. V lost 3 bases and J 0 bases, leaving 18 bases between the germline ends. Germline CDR1 reads LGHNA; CDR2 reads YSLEER. As DNA, the CDR3 is TGCGCCAGCAGCCATGGGGCGGACGGCGGGAACTCCTACAATGAGCAGTTCTTC. Amino acid sequence: CASSHGADGGNSYNEQFF.

V gene TRBV28 combines with J gene TRBJ2-7, with 7 bases fitting TRBD2. Unmatched junction bases numbered 12, after V lost 7 bases and J lost 3 bases. Germline loops: CDR1 MDHEN, CDR2 SYDVKM. The CDR3 has 15 residues. For the CDR3, the DNA is TGTGCCAGCACCCTTCCCGGGGGGAGGGGCTACGAGCAGTACTTC. Amino acids: CASTLPGGRGYEQYF.

The V and J genes are TRBV29-1 and TRBJ2-3, with 7 bases aligning to TRBD1. Germline V gives CDR1 SQVTM, CDR2 ANQGSEA. J gave up 0 bases and V 6 bases, and 3 bases lay outside the gene matches. The CDR3 is 13 amino acids. The CDR3 loop reads CSVGQLSTDTQYF. The CDR3 DNA follows: TGCAGCGTGGGACAGCTTAGCACAGATACGCAGTATTTT.

The chain links TRBV4-3 to TRBJ2-1; 9 bases are a match to TRBD1. The length of the CDR3 is 15 residues. Trimming took 1 base from V and 7 from J; bases not matched to a gene: 5. The germline V gene encodes CDR1 LGHNA and CDR2 YSLEER. The CDR3 protein is CASSQVGTGSNEQFF. The CDR3 bases are TGCGCCAGCAGCCAAGTTGGGACAGGGTCGAATGAGCAGTTCTTC.

This chain joins TRBV4-3 and TRBJ1-4; 10 nucleotides agree with TRBD1. Germline-derived CDR1 and CDR2 are LGHNA and YSLEER. The CDR3 extends over 16 amino acids. The ends lost 3 bases at V and 4 bases at J; junction bases unmatched: 5. The CDR3 loop reads CASSHATGGSNEKLFF. DNA of the CDR3: TGCGCCAGCAGCCATGCGACAGGGGGCAGTAATGAAAAACTGTTTTTT.

Only one count was recorded for this clone. The V and J genes are TRBV6-1 and TRBJ2-1; 14 bases agree with TRBD2. CDR1 and CDR2 from the germline V gene are MNHNS and SASEGT. The CDR3 contains 15 residues. V was clipped by 7 bases and J by 8 bases; unmatched bases: 7. The CDR3 reads CASTLGLAGGYEQFF. CDR3 nucleotides: TGTGCCAGCACTTTAGGACTAGCGGGAGGATATGAGCAGTTCTTC.

This clone appeared once. This chain joins TRBV5-8 and TRBJ1-5, with a tentative D call TRBD1 (5 bases). V shed 1 base and J shed 7 bases, with 9 bases lying between them. Germline V gene lookup returns CDR1 SGHTS and CDR2 YDEGEE. This CDR3 is 13 amino acids long. CDR3 nucleotide sequence: TGTGCCAGCAGCTTGAGGGGTGACCAGCCCCAGCATTTT. Translated: CASSLRGDQPQHF.

The chain combines TRBV7-9 with TRBJ1-4; D unresolved. Trimming took 4 bases from V and 5 from J, leaving 8 bases between them. The CDR3 consists of 13 residues. From germline, CDR1 is SEHNR and CDR2 FQNEAQ (reference sequence). For the CDR3, the DNA is TGTGCCAGCAGCTACAGCGGGAATGAAAAACTGTTTTTT. Protein: CASSYSGNEKLFF.

The V call is TRBV4-3, the J call TRBJ2-1, with D hard to call. With 0 bases removed from V and 1 base from J, the gap between germline ends came to 7 bases. The V gene's germline CDR1 is LGHNA and CDR2 YSLEER. This CDR3 has 15 amino acids. CDR3 sequence: CASSQEALSYNEQFF. The CDR3 nucleotides are TGCGCCAGCAGCCAAGAAGCGTTATCCTACAATGAGCAGTTCTTC.

The chain employs TRBV11-2 and TRBJ2-1; a weak D match, TRBD2 (7 bases). The CDR3 spans 14 residues. V shed 10 bases and J shed 0 bases, with 13 bases lying between them. Germline-derived CDR1 and CDR2 are SGHAT and FQNNGV. The CDR3 spells CAIGRGASYNEQFF. The CDR3 region has the DNA TGTGCCATAGGACGGGGGGCCTCCTACAATGAGCAGTTCTTC.

This rearrangement joins TRBV5-6 to TRBJ2-1; 7 nucleotides align to TRBD2. CDR3 length: 14 residues. The J segment lost 4 bases and the V segment lost 4 bases, leaving 5 bases of the junction unmatched. From germline, CDR1 is SGHDT and CDR2 YYEEEE. The CDR3 region is CASSPLRGYNEQFF. For the CDR3, the DNA is TGTGCCAGCAGCCCCCTGCGGGGGTACAATGAGCAGTTCTTC.

The chain joins TRBV29-1 to TRBJ1-5, with 9 bases that match TRBD1. V shed 6 bases and J 5 bases; nucleotides not matched to a gene: 11. CDR3 size: 15 residues. The germline CDR1 and CDR2 sequences are SQVTM and ANQGSEA. CDR3 DNA: TGCAGCGTCTCAGCGGGACAGGGAATATATCAGCCCCAGCATTTT. Protein product: CSVSAGQGIYQPQHF.

The rearrangement links TRBV2 to TRBJ2-3; D not certain. The CDR3 has 11 residues. V was clipped by 7 bases and J by 8 bases, with 10 bases between them. Germline V gene lookup returns CDR1 SNHLY and CDR2 FYNNEI. The CDR3 sequence is CASTDRGTQYF. Written as DNA, the CDR3 is TGTGCCAGCACCGACCGCGGTACGCAGTATTTT.

The chain employs TRBV7-6 and TRBJ1-2; maybe TRBD1 (6 bases). This CDR3 is built from 13 residues. The germline V gene has CDR1 SGHVS and CDR2 FNYEAQ. V lost 0 bases and J lost 4, with 6 bases in between. The CDR3 protein is CASSLAGAYGYTF. DNA of the CDR3: TGTGCCAGCAGCTTAGCGGGGGCCTATGGCTACACCTTC.

The chain recombines TRBV5-4 with TRBJ2-1, with 13 bases fitting TRBD2. This CDR3 has 16 amino acids. Trimming removed 2 bases from V and 9 bases from J; junction bases left unmatched: 8. CDR1 is SGHNT and CDR2 is YYREEE in the germline V gene (reference sequence). The CDR3 is CASSFLLAGGESEQFF. The CDR3 DNA follows: TGTGCCAGCAGCTTCCTACTAGCGGGGGGGGAGAGTGAGCAGTTCTTC.